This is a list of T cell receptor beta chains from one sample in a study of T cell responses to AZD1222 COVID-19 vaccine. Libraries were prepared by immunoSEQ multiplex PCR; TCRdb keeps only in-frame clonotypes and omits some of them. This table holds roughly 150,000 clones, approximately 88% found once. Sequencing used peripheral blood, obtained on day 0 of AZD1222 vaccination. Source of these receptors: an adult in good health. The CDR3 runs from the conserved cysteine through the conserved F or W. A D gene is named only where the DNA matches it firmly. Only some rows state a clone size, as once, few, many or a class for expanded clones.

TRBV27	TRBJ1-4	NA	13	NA	CASSLSTNEKLFF	TGTGCCAGCAGTTTATCAACTAATGAAAAACTGTTTTTT
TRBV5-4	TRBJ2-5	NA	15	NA	CASTGRGNEGETQYF	TGTGCCAGCACCGGCCGGGGTAATGAGGGAGAGACCCAGTACTTC
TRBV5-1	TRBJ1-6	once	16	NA	CASRERGADLRSPLHF	TGCGCCAGCAGGGAGCGGGGGGCAGACCTTAGGTCACCCCTCCACTTT
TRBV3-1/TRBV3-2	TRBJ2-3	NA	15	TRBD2	CASSQMSGGPDTQYF	TGTGCCAGCAGCCAAATGTCGGGAGGGCCAGATACGCAGTATTTT
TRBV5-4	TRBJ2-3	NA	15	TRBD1	CASREGTGKTDTQYF	TGTGCCAGCAGGGAAGGGACAGGAAAGACAGATACGCAGTATTTT
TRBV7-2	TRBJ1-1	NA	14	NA	CASSPRLGEREAFF	TGTGCCAGCAGCCCCCGGTTGGGGGAGAGGGAAGCTTTCTTT
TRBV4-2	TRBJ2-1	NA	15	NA	CASSQTTGVGGIEFF	TGTGCCAGCAGCCAGACGACCGGCGTAGGGGGGATTGAGTTCTTC
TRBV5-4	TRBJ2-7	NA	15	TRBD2	CASSSLAGGSYEQYF	TGTGCCAGCAGCTCTCTAGCGGGAGGCTCCTACGAGCAGTACTTC
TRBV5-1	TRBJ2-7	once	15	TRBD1	CASSLDLGTANEQYF	TGCGCCAGCAGCTTGGACCTCGGGACAGCGAATGAGCAGTACTTC
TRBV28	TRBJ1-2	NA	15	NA	CASSFPDRPTYGYTF	TGTGCCAGCAGCTTCCCCGACAGGCCCACCTATGGCTACACCTTC
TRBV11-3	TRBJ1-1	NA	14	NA	CASSFDGMNTEAFF	TGTGCCAGCAGCTTTGACGGAATGAACACTGAAGCTTTCTTT
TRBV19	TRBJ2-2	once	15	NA	CASSIRQGNTGELFF	TGTGCCAGTAGTATAAGGCAGGGAAACACCGGGGAGCTGTTTTTT
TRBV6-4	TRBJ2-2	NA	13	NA	CASRGPNTGELFF	TGTGCCAGCCGAGGGCCGAACACCGGGGAGCTGTTTTTT
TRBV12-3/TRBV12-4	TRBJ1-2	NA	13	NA	CASSLNRVYGYTF	TGTGCCAGCAGTTTAAACAGGGTCTATGGCTACACCTTC
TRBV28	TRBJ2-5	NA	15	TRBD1	CASSRPGQIQETQYF	TGTGCCAGCAGCCGACCGGGACAGATTCAAGAGACCCAGTACTTC
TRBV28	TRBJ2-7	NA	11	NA	CASSSPREQYF	TGTGCCAGCAGTAGCCCTCGAGAGCAGTACTTC